The clone carrying this TCR beta chain has a count of ten or more. The antigen remains undetermined. Tregs were sorted as CD4+CD25+CD127-/low cells. The CDR3 covers 13 residues. V was cut by 5 bases and J by 1 base, with 8 bases left in between. Per the germline V gene, CDR1 is MNHEY and CDR2 is SVGAGI. Findings and caveats of the study: Tumor memory CD4+ T cell TCR gene usage clustered with blood and lymph node memory CD4+ cells and lymph node naive CD4+ cells. The larger cohort examined one V-J beta rearrangement, not whole repertoires.

After constant-region reverse-primer amplification, full-length variable regions underwent semi-nested PCR with Nested Universal Primer A. A single record per CDR3 protein comes from TCRdb applying MiXCR to the 5' RACE reads. Among 50,000 to 65,000 distinct CDR3 sequences listed, less than 25% were seen once. The sequence was collected from a female donor with breast cancer. The chain has TRBV6-5 and TRBJ1-2, with a possible D match to TRBD1 (6 bases). Sequencing input: tumor-infiltrating Tregs sorted from the breast tumor. CDR3 amino acids: CASSPQGNYGYTF. The CDR3 DNA is TGTGCCAGCAGTCCACAGGGTAACTATGGCTACACCTTC.